This TCR beta chain was captured in a study of shared T cell receptors in the human thymus. TCRdb keeps only in-frame clones here, not all; method: immunoSEQ multiplex PCR. The sample consists of 650,000 to 950,000 clones, 80% to 90% of them appearing once. Trimming at V came to 4 bases and at J to 2 bases, leaving 6 bases not matched to a gene. CDR1 SGHRS and CDR2 YFSETQ come from the germline V gene. This CDR3 contains 14 residues. The sample also formed part of further work on human thymus T cells. Per that study: Corrective heart surgery yielded resections, and these provided the thymus tissue. Among thymic and blood repertoires, usage of V and J genes appeared biased. There were highly overlapping thymic repertoires among unrelated individuals, as related research reported.

The V and J genes are TRBV5-1 and TRBJ2-7; 7 nucleotides agree with TRBD1. This TCR was sampled from a girl under three years old with a congenital heart defect. The material sequenced was thymocytes. This CDR3 is CASSHDRVTYEQYF. In DNA form, the CDR3 reads TGCGCCAGCAGCCACGACAGGGTAACCTACGAGCAGTACTTC.